This T cell receptor (beta chain) was observed in a study of T cells in tuberculosis. Study-level background: This South African cohort compared adolescents with or without latent tuberculosis against adults with active tuberculosis.

TCRdb's copy holds only in-frame clones and misses some; the assay was immunoSEQ multiplex PCR. The sample records roughly 30,000 clones, about 89% being singletons. Adolescents were screened for latent TB by skin test and IGRA. Each clinical donor contributed on average around 110,000 T cells from unsorted cryopreserved PBMC. V was cut by 2 bases and J by 5 bases, with 7 bases left in between. The CDR3 is 12 residues long. Germline V gives CDR1 GTSNPN, CDR2 SVGIG (reference sequence). This chain uses TRBV30 with TRBJ2-1; no definite D call. What was sequenced was PBMCs. The sequence derives from a donor aged 10-35 years with latent tuberculosis or without tuberculosis infection. The CDR3 DNA follows: TGTGCCTGGAGTCAATCCAACAATGAGCAGTTCTTC. The encoded protein is CAWSQSNNEQFF.